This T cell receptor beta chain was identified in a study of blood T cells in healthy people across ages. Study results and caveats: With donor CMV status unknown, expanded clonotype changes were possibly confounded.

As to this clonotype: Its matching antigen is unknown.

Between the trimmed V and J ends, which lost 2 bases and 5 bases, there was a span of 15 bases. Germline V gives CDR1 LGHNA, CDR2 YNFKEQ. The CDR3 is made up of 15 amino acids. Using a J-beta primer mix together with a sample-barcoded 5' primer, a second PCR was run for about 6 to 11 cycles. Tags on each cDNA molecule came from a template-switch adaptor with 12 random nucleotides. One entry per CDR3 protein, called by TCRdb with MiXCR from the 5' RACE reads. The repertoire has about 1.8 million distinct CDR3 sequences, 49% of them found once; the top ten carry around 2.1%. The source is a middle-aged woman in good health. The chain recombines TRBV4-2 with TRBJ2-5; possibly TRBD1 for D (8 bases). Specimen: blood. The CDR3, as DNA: TGTGCCAGCAGCCAAACAGGGGGGGCGCGGGAGACCCAGTACTTC. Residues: CASSQTGGARETQYF.